Each of the 8 T cell receptor beta chains below was sequenced from the same sample in a study of blood T cell repertoires in COVID-19. Assay: immunoSEQ multiplex PCR; the TCRdb copy retains only in-frame clones and omits some. Among roughly 130,000 clones listed, around 80% were seen once. Source material: peripheral blood. These receptors all come from a man aged 65 to 85 with acute or convalescent COVID-19.

The chain is built from TRBV7-8 and TRBJ2-7; 8 bases match TRBD2. The V gene end was trimmed by 6 bases and the J gene end by 7 bases; junction bases not matched to a gene: 11. Looked up from germline, CDR1 is SGHVS and CDR2 is FQNEAQ. The CDR3 length is 14 residues. Here the CDR3 DNA reads TGTGCCAGCAGTAGGAGCGGGGGCGGTTGGGAGCAGTACTTC. Translation gives CASSRSGGGWEQYF.

The CDR3 nucleotides are TGTGCCAGCAGCTATGGACACCTTGGGGAGACCCAGTACTTC. This encodes CASSYGHLGETQYF. V is TRBV7-4 and J is TRBJ2-5, with D possibly being TRBD1 (5 bases). CDR1 SGHVT and CDR2 SQSDAQ come from the germline V gene. The CDR3 sequence is 14 residues long. Between the trimmed V and J ends, which lost 4 bases and 5 bases, there was a span of 14 bases.

J is TRBJ1-3 and V is TRBV3-1 (or the pseudogene TRBV3-2); a possible D gene is TRBD1 (6 bases). Deletions cut 3 bases from V and 4 bases from J, with 16 bases between. The length of the CDR3 is 16 residues. The germline V gene has CDR1 LGHDT and CDR2 YNNKEL (reference sequence). CDR3 region: CASSHLTGSYGNTIYF. In nucleotides, the CDR3 is TGTGCCAGCAGCCACTTAACAGGGTCTTACGGAAACACCATATATTTT.

CDR3 DNA sequence: TGTGCCAGCACCATCGGGGGGCATAGCAATCAGCCCCAGCATTTT. This translates into CASTIGGHSNQPQHF. This sequence joins TRBV28 and TRBJ1-5; D might be TRBD1 (6 bases). The germline V gene encodes CDR1 MDHEN and CDR2 SYDVKM. The CDR3 spans 15 residues. Between the trimmed V and J ends, which lost 7 bases and 0 bases, there was a span of 13 bases.

V and J are TRBV6-5 and TRBJ1-1; 7 nucleotides align to TRBD1. The CDR3 length is 15 residues. J gave up 5 bases and V 0 bases, and 6 bases lay outside the gene matches. CDR1 and CDR2 (germline): MNHEY, SVGAGI. The CDR3 DNA follows: TGTGCCAGCAGTTACTCGGTGGACAGGAGTACTGAAGCTTTCTTT. This sequence encodes CASSYSVDRSTEAFF.

This chain joins TRBV5-8 and TRBJ2-5; the D gene is possibly TRBD1 (5 bases). V gave up 5 bases and J gave up 5 bases, with 13 bases separating them. CDR3 length: 13 residues. The V gene's germline CDR1 is SGHTS and CDR2 YDEGEE. CDR3 residues: CASSLYRSETQYF. For the CDR3, the DNA is TGTGCCAGCAGTCTCTACAGGTCGGAGACCCAGTACTTC.

This chain links TRBV6-5 with TRBJ2-1, with 9 bases that match TRBD1. This CDR3 is 15 amino acids long. V was clipped by 6 bases and J by 6 bases; unmatched bases: 9. Germline-derived CDR1 and CDR2 are MNHEY and SVGAGI. CDR3 sequence reads: CASRTRQGEGNEQFF. DNA for the CDR3: TGTGCCAGCAGGACCAGACAGGGGGAAGGCAATGAGCAGTTCTTC.

The genes are TRBV5-1 and TRBJ2-7; TRBD1 matches 8 bases. V gave up 4 bases and J gave up 5 bases; unmatched junction bases: 14. The germline gives CDR1 SGHRS, CDR2 YFSETQ. The CDR3 runs 16 residues. The CDR3 is CASSQWTGSGKDEQYF. The CDR3 DNA sequence: TGCGCCAGCAGCCAATGGACAGGGTCGGGAAAGGACGAGCAGTACTTC.